This T cell receptor (beta chain) was identified in a study of sequential checkpoint blockade in melanoma (dated by TCRdb to the late 2010s). About the study as a whole: In a 1:1 randomization, patients received either first-line nivolumab then ipilimumab (arm A) or ipilimumab then nivolumab (arm B). Maintenance nivolumab came after both trial sequences.

Sequences GTSNPN (CDR1) and SVGIG (CDR2) are obtained from the germline V gene (reference sequence). From the cysteine up to the phenylalanine, the CDR3 has a length of 12 residues. Only the CDR3 DNA is retained, 36 bases long and in frame from the first base. Trimming at the junction amounts to 0 bases on V and 10 bases on J, and the germline ends lie 10 bases apart. About this clone itself: Which antigen it targets is not known. No clone much larger than this one lies a single base away; base qualities are absent.

The immunoSEQ Assay was used to immunosequence TCRbeta CDR3 regions from genomic DNA. Before high-throughput sequencing, genomic DNA was amplified using bias-controlled multiplex PCR. From the authors' description of their analysis: To quantify the absolute abundance of each unique TCRbeta CDR3 region, the sequences were collapsed and filtered. Clonality, defined as 1 minus Pielou's evenness, was calculated using productive rearrangements only. A previously published method was used to identify clones with significantly greater frequencies in on-treatment samples than in baseline samples. TCRdb took this table from immuneACCESS and kept in-frame rearrangements with V and J called. Such tables lack part of the clones; where checked against another copy, unresolved V genes explain under half of the gap, and the rest is unexplained. V and J calls plus clone size are reproduced from that table; the DNA served to infer D and trimming. This sample is represented by about 37,000 clones; 84% of them were singletons. Less than 7% of the sample rests with the top ten.

The paper's findings and limits, for the study overall: Validation of the response-prediction model combining TCR metrics and mutation burden is needed in larger, independent patient cohorts.

The intended sense of this specimen's treatment or condition label: randomized to nivolumab then ipilimumab (arm A) or the reverse (arm B). No trial patient had received prior DNA-damaging chemotherapy. Thawed PBMCs were sorted on a FACS Aria II flow cytometer to isolate live CD3+CD8+ cells negative for CD19 and CD56. CheckMate 064, a randomized, open-label phase II trial of sequential checkpoint blockade, was the source of the samples, all of which came from patients with melanoma. Peripheral blood mononuclear cells were collected by leukapheresis, purified using Ficoll-Paque, and frozen in human serum containing about 11% DMSO. Immediately after sorting, the purity of the sorted blood CD3+CD8+ cells was confirmed to be >95%, and DNA was then extracted.

The chain is encoded by TRBV30 joined to TRBJ2-1; perhaps TRBD2 is the D gene, with 5 bases matching. The source is a human donor with melanoma. The sequencing here drew on CD8+ T cells sorted from blood (inferred from file names), taken from a patient given nivolumab and ipilimumab in sequence. CDR3 protein: CAWSVSGIEQFF. The nucleotide sequence is TGTGCCTGGAGTGTTTCGGGGATCGAGCAGTTCTTC.